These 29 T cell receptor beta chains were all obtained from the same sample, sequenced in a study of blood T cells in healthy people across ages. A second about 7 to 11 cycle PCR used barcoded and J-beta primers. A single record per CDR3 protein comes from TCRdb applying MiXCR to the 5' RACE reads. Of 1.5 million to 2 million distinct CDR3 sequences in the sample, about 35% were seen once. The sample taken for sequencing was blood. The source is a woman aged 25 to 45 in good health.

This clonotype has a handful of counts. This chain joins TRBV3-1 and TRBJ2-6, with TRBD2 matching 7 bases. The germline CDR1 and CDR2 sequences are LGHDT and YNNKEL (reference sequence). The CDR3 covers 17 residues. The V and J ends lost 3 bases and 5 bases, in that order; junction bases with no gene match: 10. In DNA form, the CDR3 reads TGTGCCAGCAGCCAGACGCGGAGCGGGATTTGGGCCAACGTCCTGACTTTC. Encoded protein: CASSQTRSGIWANVLTF.

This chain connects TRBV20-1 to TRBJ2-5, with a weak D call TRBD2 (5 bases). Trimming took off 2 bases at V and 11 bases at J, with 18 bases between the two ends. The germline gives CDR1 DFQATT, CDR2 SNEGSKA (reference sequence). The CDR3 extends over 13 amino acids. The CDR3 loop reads CSARTTPSWEQYF. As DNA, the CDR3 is TGCAGTGCTAGAACGACCCCTAGCTGGGAGCAGTACTTC.

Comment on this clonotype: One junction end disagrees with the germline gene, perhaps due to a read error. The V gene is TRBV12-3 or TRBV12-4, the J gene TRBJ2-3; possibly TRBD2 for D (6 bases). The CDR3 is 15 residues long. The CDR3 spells CASFVEGSRTDAQYF. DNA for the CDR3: TGTGCCAGCTTCGTGGAGGGTTCGAGAACAGATGCGCAGTATTTT.

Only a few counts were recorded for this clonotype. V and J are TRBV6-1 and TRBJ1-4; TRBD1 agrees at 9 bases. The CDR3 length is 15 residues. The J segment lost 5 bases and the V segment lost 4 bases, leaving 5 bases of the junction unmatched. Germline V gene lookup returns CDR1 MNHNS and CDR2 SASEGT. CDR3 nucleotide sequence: TGTGCCAGCAGTGGGACAGGGGAAAGAAATGAAAAACTGTTTTTT. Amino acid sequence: CASSGTGERNEKLFF.

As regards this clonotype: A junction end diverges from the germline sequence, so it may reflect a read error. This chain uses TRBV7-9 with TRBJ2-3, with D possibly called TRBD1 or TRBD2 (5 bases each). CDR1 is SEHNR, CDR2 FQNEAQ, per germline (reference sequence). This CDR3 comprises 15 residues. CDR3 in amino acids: CVSSPAWGTTDTQYF. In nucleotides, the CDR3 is TGTGTCAGCAGCCCGGCATGGGGGACCACAGATACGCAGTATTTT.

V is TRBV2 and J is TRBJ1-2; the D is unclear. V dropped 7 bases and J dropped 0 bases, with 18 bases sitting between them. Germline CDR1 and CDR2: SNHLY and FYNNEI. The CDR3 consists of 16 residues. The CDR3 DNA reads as TGTGCCAGCATCTTTTTCCGGAAGGAAGCTAACTATGGCTACACCTTC. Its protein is CASIFFRKEANYGYTF.

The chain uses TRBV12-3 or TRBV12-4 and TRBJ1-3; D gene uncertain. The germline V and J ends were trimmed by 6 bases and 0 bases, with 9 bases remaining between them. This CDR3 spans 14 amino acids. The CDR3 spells CASSYIGSGNTIYF. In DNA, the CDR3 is TGTGCCAGCAGCTACATAGGCTCTGGAAACACCATATATTTT.

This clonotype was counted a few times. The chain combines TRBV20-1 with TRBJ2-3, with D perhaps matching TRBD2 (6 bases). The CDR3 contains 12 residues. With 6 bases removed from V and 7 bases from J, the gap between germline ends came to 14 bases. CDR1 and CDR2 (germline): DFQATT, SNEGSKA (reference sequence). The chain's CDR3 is CSAGLALNTQYF. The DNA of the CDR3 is TGCAGTGCGGGGCTAGCGCTTAATACGCAGTATTTT.

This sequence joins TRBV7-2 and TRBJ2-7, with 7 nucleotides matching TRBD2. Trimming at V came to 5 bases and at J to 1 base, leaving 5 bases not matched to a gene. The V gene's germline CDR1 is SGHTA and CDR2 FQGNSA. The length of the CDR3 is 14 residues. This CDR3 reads CASSKTSVSYEQYF. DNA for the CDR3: TGTGCCAGCAGCAAAACTAGCGTATCCTACGAGCAGTACTTC.

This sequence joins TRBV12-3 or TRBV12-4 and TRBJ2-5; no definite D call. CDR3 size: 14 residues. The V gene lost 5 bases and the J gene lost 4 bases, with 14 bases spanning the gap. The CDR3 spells CASSPWIVGETQYF. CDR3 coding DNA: TGTGCCAGCAGTCCGTGGATAGTTGGAGAGACCCAGTACTTC.

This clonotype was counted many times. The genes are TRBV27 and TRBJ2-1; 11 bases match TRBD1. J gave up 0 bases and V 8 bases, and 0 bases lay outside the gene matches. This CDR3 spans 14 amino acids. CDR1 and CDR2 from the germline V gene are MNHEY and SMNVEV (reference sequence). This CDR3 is CASGTGGSYNEQFF. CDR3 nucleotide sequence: TGTGCCAGCGGGACAGGGGGCTCCTACAATGAGCAGTTCTTC.

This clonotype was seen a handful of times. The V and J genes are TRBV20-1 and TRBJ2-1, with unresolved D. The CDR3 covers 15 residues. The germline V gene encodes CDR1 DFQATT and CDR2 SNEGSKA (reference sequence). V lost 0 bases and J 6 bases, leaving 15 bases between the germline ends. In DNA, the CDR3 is TGCAGTGCTAGAGATGCTCGCGGAGACCGCAATGAGCAGTTCTTC. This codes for CSARDARGDRNEQFF.

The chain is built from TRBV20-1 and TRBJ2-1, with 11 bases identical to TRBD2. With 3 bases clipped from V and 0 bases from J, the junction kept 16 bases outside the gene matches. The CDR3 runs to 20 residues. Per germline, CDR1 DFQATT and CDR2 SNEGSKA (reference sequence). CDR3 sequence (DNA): TGCAGTGCTAGGTCCATAGCGGGAGGGCAACCCCTGGGCTCCTACAATGAGCAGTTCTTC. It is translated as CSARSIAGGQPLGSYNEQFF.

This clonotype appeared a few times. CDR3 in amino acids: CSVQGALGTEAFF. The CDR3 DNA reads as TGCAGCGTTCAGGGGGCTTTGGGCACTGAAGCTTTCTTT. The chain combines TRBV29-1 with TRBJ1-1; 8 bases align to TRBD1. Germline CDR1 is SQVTM and CDR2 is ANQGSEA. Trimming at V came to 5 bases and at J to 4 bases, leaving 6 bases not matched to a gene. This CDR3 spans 13 amino acids.

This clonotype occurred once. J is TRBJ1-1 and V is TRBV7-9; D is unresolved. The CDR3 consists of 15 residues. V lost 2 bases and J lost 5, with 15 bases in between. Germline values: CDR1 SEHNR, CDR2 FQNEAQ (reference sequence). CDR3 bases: TGTGCCAGCAGCTTAATCCTCTTCGGGAAGACTGAAGCTTTCTTT. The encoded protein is CASSLILFGKTEAFF.

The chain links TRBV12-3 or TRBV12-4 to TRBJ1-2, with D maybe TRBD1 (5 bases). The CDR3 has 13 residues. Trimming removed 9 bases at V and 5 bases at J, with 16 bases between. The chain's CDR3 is CASSGTVGYGYTF. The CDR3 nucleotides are TGTGCCAGTTCGGGGACGGTGGGGTATGGCTACACCTTC.

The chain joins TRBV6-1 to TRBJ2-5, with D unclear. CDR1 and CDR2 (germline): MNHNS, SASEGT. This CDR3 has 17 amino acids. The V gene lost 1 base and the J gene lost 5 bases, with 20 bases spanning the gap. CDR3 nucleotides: TGTGCCAGCAGTGAAGATGGTTACCGGGTTATCTTGGAGACCCAGTACTTC. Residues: CASSEDGYRVILETQYF.

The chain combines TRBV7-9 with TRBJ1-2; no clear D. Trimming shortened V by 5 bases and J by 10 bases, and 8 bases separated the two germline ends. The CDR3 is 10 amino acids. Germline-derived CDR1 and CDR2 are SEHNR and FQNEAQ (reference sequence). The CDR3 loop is CASSPAVYTF. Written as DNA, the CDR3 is TGTGCCAGCAGCCCGGCGGTCTACACCTTC.

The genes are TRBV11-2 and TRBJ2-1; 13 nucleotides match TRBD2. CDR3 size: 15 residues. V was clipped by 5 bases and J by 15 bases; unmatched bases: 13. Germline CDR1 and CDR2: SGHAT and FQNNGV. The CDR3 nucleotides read TGTGCCAGCAGCAAGACTAGCGGGGGGCGCGTTGTGGGGTTCTTC. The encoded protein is CASSKTSGGRVVGFF.

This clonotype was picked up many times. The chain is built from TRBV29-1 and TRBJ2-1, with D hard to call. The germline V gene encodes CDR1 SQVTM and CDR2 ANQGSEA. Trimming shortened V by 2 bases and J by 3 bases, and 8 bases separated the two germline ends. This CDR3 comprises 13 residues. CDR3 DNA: TGCAGCGTTGAAAGTTACAACTACAATGAGCAGTTCTTC. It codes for CSVESYNYNEQFF.

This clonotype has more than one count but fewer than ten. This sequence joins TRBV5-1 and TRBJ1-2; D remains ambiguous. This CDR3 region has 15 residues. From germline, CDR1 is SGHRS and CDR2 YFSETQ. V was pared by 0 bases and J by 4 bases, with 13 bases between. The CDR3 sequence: CASSLEGGSSYGYTF. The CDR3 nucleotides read TGCGCCAGCAGCTTGGAAGGCGGCAGCTCCTATGGCTACACCTTC.

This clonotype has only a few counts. DNA for the CDR3: TGCAGTGCTAGAGCCACAGGGCCCAATGAAAAACTGTTTTTT. Encoded protein: CSARATGPNEKLFF. This sequence joins TRBV20-1 and TRBJ1-4, with D possibly matching TRBD1 (6 bases). The germline V gene has CDR1 DFQATT and CDR2 SNEGSKA (reference sequence). V lost 1 base and J 5 bases, leaving 11 bases between the germline ends. This CDR3 spans 14 amino acids.

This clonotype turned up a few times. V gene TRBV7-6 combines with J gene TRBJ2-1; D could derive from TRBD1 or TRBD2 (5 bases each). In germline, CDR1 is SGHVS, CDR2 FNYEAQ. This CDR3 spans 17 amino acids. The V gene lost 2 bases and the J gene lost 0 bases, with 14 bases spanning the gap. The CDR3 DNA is TGTGCCAGCAGCTTACGGGGACGCCGTAGCTCCTACAATGAGCAGTTCTTC. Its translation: CASSLRGRRSSYNEQFF.

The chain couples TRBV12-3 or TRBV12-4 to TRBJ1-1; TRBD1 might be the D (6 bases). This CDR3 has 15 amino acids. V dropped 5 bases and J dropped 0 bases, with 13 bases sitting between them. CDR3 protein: CASSARGGLNTEAFF. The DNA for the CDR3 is TGTGCCAGCAGTGCGAGAGGGGGGCTGAACACTGAAGCTTTCTTT.

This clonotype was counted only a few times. This chain's CDR3 is CSARDHPPGLSSEQYF. The CDR3 coding sequence is TGCAGTGCTAGAGATCATCCCCCCGGATTGTCTAGCGAGCAGTACTTC. This chain uses TRBV20-1 with TRBJ2-7; D unclear. CDR1 and CDR2 from the germline V gene are DFQATT and SNEGSKA (reference sequence). V was cut by 0 bases and J by 6 bases, with 21 bases left in between. This CDR3 contains 16 residues.

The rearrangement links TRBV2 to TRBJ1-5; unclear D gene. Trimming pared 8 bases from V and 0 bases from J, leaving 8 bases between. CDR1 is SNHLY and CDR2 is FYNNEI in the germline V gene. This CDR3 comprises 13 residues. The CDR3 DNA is TGTGCCAGCGCTTCAGATAGCAATCAGCCCCAGCATTTT. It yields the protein CASASDSNQPQHF.

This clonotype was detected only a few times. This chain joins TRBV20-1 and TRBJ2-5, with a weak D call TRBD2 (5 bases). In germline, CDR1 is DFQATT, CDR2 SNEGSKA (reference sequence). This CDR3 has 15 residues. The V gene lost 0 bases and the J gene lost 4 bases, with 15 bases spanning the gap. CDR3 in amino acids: CSARDGDRVSETQYF. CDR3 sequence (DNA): TGCAGTGCTAGAGACGGGGATCGGGTGTCAGAGACCCAGTACTTC.

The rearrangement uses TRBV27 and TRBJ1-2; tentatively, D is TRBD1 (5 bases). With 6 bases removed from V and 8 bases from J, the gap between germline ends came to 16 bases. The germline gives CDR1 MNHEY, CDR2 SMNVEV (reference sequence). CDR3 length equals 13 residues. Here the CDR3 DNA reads TGTGCCAGCAGCCGGGACCGGGTTTGGGGCTACACCTTC. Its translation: CASSRDRVWGYTF.

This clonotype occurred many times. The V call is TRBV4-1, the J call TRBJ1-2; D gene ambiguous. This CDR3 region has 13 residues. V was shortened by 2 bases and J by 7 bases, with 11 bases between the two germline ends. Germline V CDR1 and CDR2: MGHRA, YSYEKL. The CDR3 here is CASSQLYRGGYTF. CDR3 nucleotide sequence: TGCGCCAGCAGCCAATTATATCGCGGTGGCTACACCTTC.